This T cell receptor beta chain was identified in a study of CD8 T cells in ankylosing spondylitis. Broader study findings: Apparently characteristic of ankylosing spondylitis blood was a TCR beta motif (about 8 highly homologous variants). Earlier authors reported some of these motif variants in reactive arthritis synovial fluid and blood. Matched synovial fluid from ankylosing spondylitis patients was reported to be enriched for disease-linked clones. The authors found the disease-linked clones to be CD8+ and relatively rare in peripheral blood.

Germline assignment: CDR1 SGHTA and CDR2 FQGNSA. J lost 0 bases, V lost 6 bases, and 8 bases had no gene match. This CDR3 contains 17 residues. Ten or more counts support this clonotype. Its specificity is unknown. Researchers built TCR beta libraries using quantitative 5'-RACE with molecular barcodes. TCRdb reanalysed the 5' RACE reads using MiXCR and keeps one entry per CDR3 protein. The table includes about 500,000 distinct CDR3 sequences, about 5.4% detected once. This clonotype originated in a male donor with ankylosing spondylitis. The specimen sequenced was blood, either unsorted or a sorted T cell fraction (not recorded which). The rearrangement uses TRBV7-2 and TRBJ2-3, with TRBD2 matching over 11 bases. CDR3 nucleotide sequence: TGTGCCAGCAGTAAACTAGCGGGAGTATATAGCACAGATACGCAGTATTTT. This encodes CASSKLAGVYSTDTQYF.